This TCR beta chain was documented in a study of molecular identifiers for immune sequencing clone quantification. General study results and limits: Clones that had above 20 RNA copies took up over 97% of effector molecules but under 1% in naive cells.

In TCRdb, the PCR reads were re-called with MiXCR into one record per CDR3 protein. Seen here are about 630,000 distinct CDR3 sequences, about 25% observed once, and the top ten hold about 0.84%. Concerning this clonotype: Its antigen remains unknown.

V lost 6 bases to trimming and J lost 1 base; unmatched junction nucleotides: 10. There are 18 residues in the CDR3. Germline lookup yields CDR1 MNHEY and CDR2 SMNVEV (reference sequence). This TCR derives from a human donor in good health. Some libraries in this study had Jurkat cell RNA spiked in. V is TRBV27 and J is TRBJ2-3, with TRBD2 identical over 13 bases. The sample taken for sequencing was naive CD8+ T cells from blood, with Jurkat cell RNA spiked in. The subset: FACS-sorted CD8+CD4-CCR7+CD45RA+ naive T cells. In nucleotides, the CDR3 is TGTGCCAGCAGCAGACTAGCGGGGGGCAGCCAACGCACAGATACGCAGTATTTT. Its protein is CASSRLAGGSQRTDTQYF.